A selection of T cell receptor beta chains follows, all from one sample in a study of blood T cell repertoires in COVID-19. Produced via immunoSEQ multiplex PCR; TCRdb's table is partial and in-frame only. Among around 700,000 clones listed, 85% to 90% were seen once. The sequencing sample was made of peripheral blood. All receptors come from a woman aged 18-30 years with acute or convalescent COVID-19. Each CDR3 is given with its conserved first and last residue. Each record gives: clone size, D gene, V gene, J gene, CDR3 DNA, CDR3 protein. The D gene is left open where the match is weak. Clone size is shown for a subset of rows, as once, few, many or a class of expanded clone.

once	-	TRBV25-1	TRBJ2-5	TGTGCCAGCTCCGCTCTCGGGGATAGAATTCAAGAGACCCAGTACTTC	CASSALGDRIQETQYF
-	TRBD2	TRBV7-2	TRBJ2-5	TGTGCCAGCAGCGCGGGGGGCCCCGAGACCCAGTACTTC	CASSAGGPETQYF
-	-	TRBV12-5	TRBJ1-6	TGTGCTAGTGTACATGGGAGCTCCTATAATTCACCCCTCCACTTT	CASVHGSSYNSPLHF
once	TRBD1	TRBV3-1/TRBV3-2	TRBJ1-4	TGTGCCAGCAGCCAAGAAGGAGGGCCTAATGACAGGGGGAATGAAAAACTGTTTTTT	CASSQEGGPNDRGNEKLFF
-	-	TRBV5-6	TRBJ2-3	TGTGCCAGCAGGTTTGGGCGGAGGAGCACAGATACGCAGTATTTT	CASRFGRRSTDTQYF
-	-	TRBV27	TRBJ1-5	TGTGCCAGCAGTCTAAGGGGTGGCAATCAGCCCCAGCATTTT	CASSLRGGNQPQHF
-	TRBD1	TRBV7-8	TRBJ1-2	TGTGCCAGCAGCCCCCTCCTAGGGGGCCCAGCTATCCTCCATGGCTACACCTTC	CASSPLLGGPAILHGYTF
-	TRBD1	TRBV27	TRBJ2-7	TGTGCCAGCAGTCCACAGGGGGGCTACGAGCAGTACTTC	CASSPQGGYEQYF
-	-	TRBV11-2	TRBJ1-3	TGTGCCAGCAGCTTGTACTCTGGACAGTCGGCTGGAAACACCATATATTTT	CASSLYSGQSAGNTIYF
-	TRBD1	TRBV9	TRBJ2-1	TGTGCCAGCAGCGTTCCAGGGGGCGAGGATGAGCAGTTCTTC	CASSVPGGEDEQFF
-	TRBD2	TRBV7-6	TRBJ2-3	TGTGCCAGCAGCTTAGTTCCTTCGGCTAGCGGGGGTACTAGCACAGATACGCAGTATTTT	CASSLVPSASGGTSTDTQYF
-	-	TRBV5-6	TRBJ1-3	TGTGCCAGCAGCTTGGTGGCTAGCTCTGGAAACACCATATATTTT	CASSLVASSGNTIYF
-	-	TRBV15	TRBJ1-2	TGTGCCACCAGCTTGGGGGAGGTCTATGGCTACACCTTC	CATSLGEVYGYTF
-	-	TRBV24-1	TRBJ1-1	TGTGCCACCAAAGGGGAGAACACTGAAGCTTTCTTT	CATKGENTEAFF
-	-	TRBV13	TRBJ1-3	TGTGCCAGCAGCTTACTTAGCTCAACTGGAAACACCATATATTTT	CASSLLSSTGNTIYF
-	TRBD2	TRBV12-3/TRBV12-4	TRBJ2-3	TGTTCGGGGGGGTGGACAGATACGCAGTATTTT	CSGGWTDTQYF
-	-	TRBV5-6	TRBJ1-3	TGTGCCAGCAGTAAGGGGTTCTCTGGAAACACCATATATTTT	CASSKGFSGNTIYF
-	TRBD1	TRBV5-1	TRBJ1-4	TGCGCCAGCAGCTCCGGGACAGGTGAAAAACTGTTTTTT	CASSSGTGEKLFF
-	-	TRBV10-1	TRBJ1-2	TGCGCCAGCAGTGAGTTTCACAGGGCTTCTAGATCGTCGGGTACCTTC	CASSEFHRASRSSGTF
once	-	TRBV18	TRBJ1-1	TGTGCCAGCTCACCACCGGCAGTCAGGGGTCCGAACACTGAAGCTTTCTTT	CASSPPAVRGPNTEAFF
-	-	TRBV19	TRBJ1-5	TGTGCCAGTAGTACGCGGGAAAATCAGCCCCAGCATTTT	CASSTRENQPQHF
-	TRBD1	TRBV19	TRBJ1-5	TGTGCCATAAACGACAGGGTTGGCAATCAGCCCCAGCATTTT	CAINDRVGNQPQHF
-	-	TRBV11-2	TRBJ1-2	TGTGCCAGCAGCCCAGGGGATGGCTACACCTTC	CASSPGDGYTF
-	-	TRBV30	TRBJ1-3	TGTGCCTGGAGTTTGAGAGGGAGCTCTGGAAACACCATATATTTT	CAWSLRGSSGNTIYF
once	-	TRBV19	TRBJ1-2	TGTGCCAGTAATCCGACAGGTAGCTATGGCTACACCTTC	CASNPTGSYGYTF
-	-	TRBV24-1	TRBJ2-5	TGTGCCACCAGTGACCTGACAGCCCAGTACTTC	CATSDLTAQYF
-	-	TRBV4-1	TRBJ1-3	TGCGCCAGCAGCCAAGAGGGGGCAGGTGGAAACACCATATATTTT	CASSQEGAGGNTIYF
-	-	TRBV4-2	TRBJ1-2	TGTGCCAGCAGCCAAGTGGCGAGCAGGGAAGGCTACACCTTC	CASSQVASREGYTF
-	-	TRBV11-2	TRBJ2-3	TGTGCCAGCAGCTCCCCGGGACACCCGATTGACGATACGCAGTATTTT	CASSSPGHPIDDTQYF
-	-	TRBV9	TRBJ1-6	TGTGCCAGCAGCGTAGCTCTGCCGAGAGATAATTCACCCCTCCACTTT	CASSVALPRDNSPLHF
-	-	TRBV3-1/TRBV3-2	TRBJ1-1	TGTGCCAGCAGCCAAGCCACAGGTGGAACTGAAGCTTTCTTT	CASSQATGGTEAFF
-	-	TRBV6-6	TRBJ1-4	TGTGCCAGCAGAAGGGGCCCCGACCAAGTTCGGGAAAAACTGTTTTTT	CASRRGPDQVREKLFF
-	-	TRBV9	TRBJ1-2	TGTGCCAGCAGCAGATACAGTGAAAACTATGGCTACACCTTC	CASSRYSENYGYTF
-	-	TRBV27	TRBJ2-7	TGTGCCAGCAGTTTATCGAGTCTTTACGAGCAGTACTTC	CASSLSSLYEQYF
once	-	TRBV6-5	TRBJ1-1	TGTGCCAGCAGTTACTCGCAGGTGAACACTGAAGCTTTCTTT	CASSYSQVNTEAFF
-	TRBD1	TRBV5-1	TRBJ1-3	TGCGCCAGCAGCACCGACAGGGGGCCTGGAAACACCATATATTTT	CASSTDRGPGNTIYF
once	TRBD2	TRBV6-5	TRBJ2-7	TGTGCCAGCAAGGTAACGGGGGGCGAGCAGTACTTC	CASKVTGGEQYF
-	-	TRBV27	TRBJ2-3	TGTGCCAGCAGTCGCCAGGGTTACACAGATACGCAGTATTTT	CASSRQGYTDTQYF
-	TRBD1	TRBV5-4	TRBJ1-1	TGTGCCAGCAGCTCCCCTACAGGGGGCAGAACTGAAGCTTTCTTT	CASSSPTGGRTEAFF
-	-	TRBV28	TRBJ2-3	TGTGCCAGCAGTCCGGAGTTCTCTCGGGCAGATACGCAGTATTTT	CASSPEFSRADTQYF
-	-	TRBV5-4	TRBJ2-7	TGTGCCAGCAGCTTGAAAGGCGGAACTGTATACGAGCAGTACTTC	CASSLKGGTVYEQYF
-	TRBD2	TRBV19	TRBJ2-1	TGTGCCAGTAGTATGGCTAGCGGGGGTTTCTACAATGAGCAGTTCTTC	CASSMASGGFYNEQFF
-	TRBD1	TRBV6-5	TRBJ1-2	TGTGCCAGCAAGGTCCGTGGGACAGGGAACTATGGCTACACCTTC	CASKVRGTGNYGYTF
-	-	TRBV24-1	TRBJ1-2	TGTGCCACCAGTGATCATGGGGCCTTCTATGGCTACACCTTC	CATSDHGAFYGYTF
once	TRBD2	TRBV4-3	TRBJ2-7	TGCGCCAGCAGCCAAGAAAAGGGACTAGGCGAGCAGTACTTC	CASSQEKGLGEQYF
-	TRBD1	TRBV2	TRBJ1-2	TGTGCCAGCAGTTTAGCGCCGGACAGGGTTAACTATGGCTACACCTTC	CASSLAPDRVNYGYTF
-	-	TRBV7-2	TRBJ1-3	TGTGCCAGCAGCTTAGGCCTCATTGGGGCAGGAAACACCATATATTTT	CASSLGLIGAGNTIYF
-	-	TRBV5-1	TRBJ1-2	TGCGCCAGCAGCCCCGGGGGGCCTAACTATGGCTACACCTTC	CASSPGGPNYGYTF
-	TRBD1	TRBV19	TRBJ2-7	TGTGCCAGTAGTGTTGACAGGGATTCTTCCTACGAGCAGTACTTC	CASSVDRDSSYEQYF
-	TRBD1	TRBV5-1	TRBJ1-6	TGCGCCAGCAGTTCACAAAAGGGGGGACAGAGGAATAATTCACCCCTCCACTTT	CASSSQKGGQRNNSPLHF
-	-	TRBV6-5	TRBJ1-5	TGTGCCAGCAGACCAGGGTTCGCTGGGCCCCAGCATTTT	CASRPGFAGPQHF
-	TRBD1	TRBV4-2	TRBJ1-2	TGTGCCAGCAGCCAAGATGACAGGGACTATGGCTACACCTTC	CASSQDDRDYGYTF
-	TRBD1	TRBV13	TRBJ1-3	TGTGCCAGCAGCTTAGGGTGGGACAGGTCCACAAACACCATATATTTT	CASSLGWDRSTNTIYF
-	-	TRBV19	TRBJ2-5	TGTGCCAGTAGTAGTGGGAGGTCTACATACCAAGAGACCCAGTACTTC	CASSSGRSTYQETQYF
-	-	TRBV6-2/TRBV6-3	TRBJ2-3	TGTGCCAGCAGTTGGAGCAGCGGGTCAACAGATACGCAGTATTTT	CASSWSSGSTDTQYF